This T cell receptor (beta chain) was found in a study of long-term antiretroviral therapy in people with HIV. The CDR3 extends over 16 amino acids. Germline CDR1 reads MDHEN; CDR2 reads SYDVKM. Trimming pared 4 bases from V and 0 bases from J, leaving 13 bases between. Assay version v3.0 of immunoSEQ was used, and it was run at survey level. Clones were read by immunoSEQ multiplex PCR, and TCRdb kept only the in-frame ones, dropping some. The table has more than 25,000 clones, around 90% seen once. The V and J genes are TRBV28 and TRBJ2-4, with D possibly matching TRBD1 (5 bases). The specimen comprised unsorted PBMCs, sampled 1.8 years after starting antiretroviral therapy. The receptor comes from a woman aged 18-35 years with HIV. The CDR3, as DNA: TGTGCCAGCAGTTGGGGCGTGGACCTAGCCAAAAACATTCAGTACTTC. Its protein is CASSWGVDLAKNIQYF. The complete variable domain, with remaining parts taken from reference TRBV28 and TRBJ2-4, reads DVKVTQSSRYLVKRTGEKVFLECVQDMDHENMFWYRQDPGLGLRLIYFSYDVKMKEKGDIPEGYSVSREKKERFSLILESASTNQTSMYLCASSWGVDLAKNIQYFGAGTRLSVL.